This T cell receptor beta chain comes out of a study of T cells in localized non-small cell lung cancer. Findings and caveats of the study: The tumor had only one region sequenced, so heterogeneity remains possible. Adjacent lung exhibited a median of about 50 among the 100 most abundant tumor clones.

TCRdb keeps only in-frame clones here, not all; method: immunoSEQ multiplex PCR. The sample yields just over 70,000 clones, approximately 87% seen once. V shed 3 bases and J shed 0 bases, with 13 bases lying between them. Looked up from germline, CDR1 is SGHNT and CDR2 is YYREEE (reference sequence). The CDR3 sequence is 15 residues long. Worth noting for this clone: As yet, its antigen is unknown.

The specimen was peripheral blood, collected before any cancer treatment. The chain combines TRBV5-4 with TRBJ2-7, with D tentatively TRBD1 (5 bases). This clonotype was sampled from a male donor older than 55 with stage III squamous cell lung carcinoma. The CDR3 region has the DNA TGTGCCAGCAGCTCAGGACACAAGAGCTCCTACGAGCAGTACTTC. Amino acids: CASSSGHKSSYEQYF.